This T cell receptor (beta chain) was documented in a study of hypomethylating agent response in myelodysplastic syndrome. Across the whole study: Complete response or hematologic improvement counted as response; others were non-responders.

Source study methods: Of 168,753 unique clonotypes, 1.5% to 2% were previously reported viral-epitope-specific in VDJdb. The repertoire was sequenced with immunoSEQ multiplex PCR; TCRdb's copy has only in-frame clones and lacks some. The DNA was the basis for D and trimming; V, J and clone size are from that table. This table has around 4,500 clones, around four fifths appearing once. The V end lost 5 bases, the J end lost 3 bases, and 7 bases lay between the germline ends. Germline CDR1 GTSNPN, CDR2 SVGIG (reference sequence). The CDR3 length is 11 residues. The receptor was isolated from a human donor with myelodysplastic syndrome. The material sequenced was bone marrow, taken before or after starting hypomethylating agent treatment for myelodysplastic syndrome (not recorded which). The chain combines TRBV30 with TRBJ1-1, with D tentatively TRBD1 (5 bases). CDR3 nucleotide sequence: TGTGCCTGGGGGGGTTACACTGAAGCTTTCTTT. As protein: CAWGGYTEAFF.